A selection of T cell receptor beta chains follows, all from one sample in a study of T cells in Graves' hyperthyroidism and ophthalmopathy. TCRdb analysed the multiplex PCR reads with MiXCR anew, one entry per CDR3 protein. The sample yields 650,000 to 850,000 distinct CDR3 sequences, about 19% seen once. The specimen was blood. The receptors were sampled from a woman in her fifties or sixties with Graves' hyperthyroidism that later progressed to Graves' ophthalmopathy. Each CDR3 is given with its conserved first and last residue. A D gene is named only where the DNA matches it firmly. Expanded clones are given a class, and other clones once, few, many or no size at all.

j_gene: TRBJ1-1; d_gene: -; abundance: -; v_gene: TRBV5-6; CDR3nt: TGTGCCAGCAAGAGTCAGAACACTGAAGCTTTCTTT; CDR3aa: CASKSQNTEAFF
j_gene: TRBJ2-7; d_gene: -; abundance: many; v_gene: TRBV13; CDR3nt: TGTGCCAGCAGCCACGGGACTCTCGAGCAGTACTTC; CDR3aa: CASSHGTLEQYF
j_gene: TRBJ2-3; d_gene: TRBD2; abundance: many; v_gene: TRBV6-4; CDR3nt: TGTGCCAGCAGTGACTCGCGGGGGGGCACAGATACGCAGTATTTT; CDR3aa: CASSDSRGGTDTQYF
j_gene: TRBJ2-5; d_gene: -; abundance: many; v_gene: TRBV28; CDR3nt: TGTGCCAGCAGTACAAGACAGTTCATCAAAGAGACCCAGTACTTC; CDR3aa: CASSTRQFIKETQYF
j_gene: TRBJ1-2; d_gene: TRBD1; abundance: many; v_gene: TRBV12-3/TRBV12-4; CDR3nt: TGTGCCAGCAGTTCCACAGGGGGTCGTTATGGCTACACCTTC; CDR3aa: CASSSTGGRYGYTF
j_gene: TRBJ2-3; d_gene: -; abundance: many; v_gene: TRBV5-1; CDR3nt: TGCGCCAGCAGCTTGGTCCTAAGGGGGGGCCGTGAGCCAGATACGCAGTATTTT; CDR3aa: CASSLVLRGGREPDTQYF
j_gene: TRBJ2-1; d_gene: -; abundance: many; v_gene: TRBV7-3; CDR3nt: TGTGCCAGCAGCCTGGGGCCCGATGAGCAGTTCTTC; CDR3aa: CASSLGPDEQFF
j_gene: TRBJ1-6; d_gene: -; abundance: -; v_gene: TRBV3-1; CDR3nt: TGTGCCAGCAGCCACGGGGGAAGCTCCTATAATTCACCCCTCCACTTT; CDR3aa: CASSHGGSSYNSPLHF
j_gene: TRBJ1-2; d_gene: TRBD1; abundance: few; v_gene: TRBV20-1; CDR3nt: TGCAGTGCCTCGACAGGGGACTATGGCTACACCTTC; CDR3aa: CSASTGDYGYTF
j_gene: TRBJ1-1; d_gene: -; abundance: few; v_gene: TRBV5-1; CDR3nt: TGCGCCAGCAGACCCTTACAGGAAAATCCTGAAGCTTTCTTT; CDR3aa: CASRPLQENPEAFF
j_gene: TRBJ1-3; d_gene: -; abundance: -; v_gene: TRBV5-5; CDR3nt: TGTGCCAGCGAGACGGGGGGCGGTCCAGGAAACACCATATATTTT; CDR3aa: CASETGGGPGNTIYF
j_gene: TRBJ1-1; d_gene: -; abundance: many; v_gene: TRBV3-1; CDR3nt: TGTGCCAGCAGCCACGTGGGACAAGAGAACACTGAAGCTTTCTTT; CDR3aa: CASSHVGQENTEAFF
j_gene: TRBJ2-2; d_gene: TRBD1; abundance: many; v_gene: TRBV18; CDR3nt: TGTGCCAGCACCCGGGACAGGACCGGGGAGCTGTTTTTT; CDR3aa: CASTRDRTGELFF
j_gene: TRBJ1-5; d_gene: TRBD1; abundance: -; v_gene: TRBV6-1; CDR3nt: TGTGCCAGCAGTGCCAGCGGGACAGGGGTTGACAATCAGCCCCAGCATTTT; CDR3aa: CASSASGTGVDNQPQHF
j_gene: TRBJ1-1; d_gene: -; abundance: few; v_gene: TRBV29-1; CDR3nt: TGCAGCGTTGAAGGCAGGGGAGTGAACACTGAAGCTTTCTTT; CDR3aa: CSVEGRGVNTEAFF
j_gene: TRBJ1-2; d_gene: -; abundance: few; v_gene: TRBV7-9; CDR3nt: TGTGCCAGCAGCTTAGCTCAGTATATCGCGGAGGGCTACACCTTC; CDR3aa: CASSLAQYIAEGYTF
j_gene: TRBJ2-7; d_gene: TRBD1; abundance: -; v_gene: TRBV9; CDR3nt: TGTGCCAGCAGCGCAGAGACAGGGAGCGGAACCTACGAGCAGTACTTC; CDR3aa: CASSAETGSGTYEQYF
j_gene: TRBJ2-2; d_gene: TRBD2; abundance: few; v_gene: TRBV6-1; CDR3nt: TGTGCCAGCAGAACCGGGACTAGCGGGGCCGGGGAGCTGTTTTTT; CDR3aa: CASRTGTSGAGELFF
j_gene: TRBJ2-5; d_gene: TRBD2; abundance: many; v_gene: TRBV6-1; CDR3nt: TGTGCCAGCAGTTATGTGGCTAGCGGGGGGCAAGAGACCCAGTACTTC; CDR3aa: CASSYVASGGQETQYF
j_gene: TRBJ1-2; d_gene: TRBD1; abundance: -; v_gene: TRBV2; CDR3nt: TGTGCCGTATCGAGACAGGGGGAAAATGGCTACACCTTC; CDR3aa: CAVSRQGENGYTF
j_gene: TRBJ2-5; d_gene: -; abundance: many; v_gene: TRBV2; CDR3nt: TGTGCCAGCAGTGACGGACCCCCCCGTTTACCACAGTACTTC; CDR3aa: CASSDGPPRLPQYF
j_gene: TRBJ2-6; d_gene: TRBD2; abundance: -; v_gene: TRBV5-4; CDR3nt: TGTGCCAGCAGCTTTTTAGCGGGGGTGGGTTCTGGGGCCAACGTCCTGACTTTC; CDR3aa: CASSFLAGVGSGANVLTF
j_gene: TRBJ1-1; d_gene: -; abundance: few; v_gene: TRBV7-9; CDR3nt: TGTGCCAGCAGCACCCCCTGGGGCAATTGGAACACTGAAGCTTTCTTT; CDR3aa: CASSTPWGNWNTEAFF
j_gene: TRBJ2-1; d_gene: TRBD2; abundance: many; v_gene: TRBV3-1; CDR3nt: TGTGCCAGCAGCCAAGTGGGGACTAGCGGGGGCACCCAGTTCTTC; CDR3aa: CASSQVGTSGGTQFF
j_gene: TRBJ2-3; d_gene: -; abundance: -; v_gene: TRBV25-1; CDR3nt: TGTGCCAGCAGTGATTTAAGCGTTACGCAGTATTTT; CDR3aa: CASSDLSVTQYF
j_gene: TRBJ1-2; d_gene: TRBD1; abundance: few; v_gene: TRBV10-3; CDR3nt: TGTGCCATCAGGGATAGCTTGGACAGGGAAGGCTACACCTTC; CDR3aa: CAIRDSLDREGYTF
j_gene: TRBJ1-3; d_gene: TRBD1; abundance: many; v_gene: TRBV2; CDR3nt: TGTGCCAGCCGGGACAGCCGCTCTGGAAACACCATATATTTT; CDR3aa: CASRDSRSGNTIYF